These 32 T cell receptor beta chains were sequenced from one sample in a study of prognosis after radiotherapy for stage I lung cancer. Two rounds of multiplex PCR amplified TCR beta CDR3 from genomic DNA. The first PCR round targeted every TRBV and TRBJ gene with specific primers. One entry per CDR3 protein, called by TCRdb with MiXCR from the multiplex PCR reads. Of some 34,000 distinct CDR3 sequences listed, 32% are singletons. The material was PBMCs, obtained before or after stereotactic body radiation therapy (not recorded which). The receptors originated from a donor aged 50 or older with non-small cell lung cancer.

This chain's CDR3 is CASSLLPEGGNNVLTF. CDR3 DNA: TGTGCCAGCAGTCTCCTTCCCGAGGGTGGGAACAACGTCCTGACTTTC. This sequence joins TRBV6-1 and TRBJ2-6; D is possibly TRBD2 (5 bases). The CDR3 is made up of 16 amino acids. V gave up 5 bases and J gave up 9 bases, with 20 bases separating them. Germline CDR1 and CDR2: MNHNS and SASEGT.

This clonotype occurred many times. This chain links TRBV5-8 with TRBJ2-7; D may match TRBD1 or TRBD2 (7 bases each). In germline, CDR1 is SGHTS, CDR2 YDEGEE. The length of the CDR3 is 14 residues. Trimming shortened V by 5 bases and J by 5 bases, and 17 bases separated the two germline ends. The CDR3 DNA reads as TGTGCCAGCAGACAACAGGGGAGGGCCGACGAGCAGTACTTC. This gives the protein CASRQQGRADEQYF.

This clonotype was counted many times. The chain carries TRBV6-2 or TRBV6-3 and TRBJ2-3; maybe TRBD2 (7 bases). The V and J ends lost 5 bases and 3 bases respectively, with 15 bases between them. CDR1 is MNHEY, CDR2 SVGEGT, per germline. This CDR3 contains 15 residues. The CDR3 region has the DNA TGTGCCAGCAGTCCCGACGGGGGGCCGACAGATACGCAGTATTTT. Protein: CASSPDGGPTDTQYF.

Only one count was recorded for this clonotype. An end of the junction does not agree with germline; a read error may underlie this. The chain uses TRBV6-2 or TRBV6-3 and TRBJ1-1; D is unclear. The CDR3 consists of 17 residues. In germline, CDR1 is MNHEY, CDR2 SVGEGT. The DNA for the CDR3 is TGTGCCAGCACTCCAAGGACTTCCGCAGATTCGAACACTGAAGCTTTATTT. It yields the protein CASTPRTSADSNTEALF.

J is TRBJ1-1 and V is TRBV5-4; possible D gene TRBD1, 5 bases. The germline V gene has CDR1 SGHNT and CDR2 YYREEE (reference sequence). Trimming removed 2 bases from V and 3 bases from J, with 29 bases in between. This CDR3 comprises 20 residues. The CDR3 spells CASSLGGSRLVGGKDTEAFF. The CDR3 DNA sequence: TGTGCCAGCAGCTTAGGTGGCAGCCGCTTGGTGGGGGGGAAGGACACTGAAGCTTTCTTT.

In this sample, this clonotype turned up many times. The J gene is TRBJ2-2, the V gene TRBV7-2; D is uncertain. CDR1 is SGHTA and CDR2 is FQGNSA in the germline V gene. V was pared by 5 bases and J by 4 bases, with 11 bases between. The CDR3 totals 14 residues. Here the CDR3 DNA reads TGTGCCAGCAGCCCCTCTCTGGCCACCGGGGAGCTGTTTTTT. Protein: CASSPSLATGELFF.

Concerning this clonotype: A far larger clone lies a single base away; this is likely a read error. The chain has TRBV7-9 and TRBJ2-7; D perhaps matches TRBD1 (5 bases). The germline V and J ends were trimmed by 3 bases and 0 bases, with 12 bases remaining between them. Germline lookup yields CDR1 SEHNR and CDR2 FQNEAQ (reference sequence). CDR3 length: 15 amino acids. The CDR3 spells CASSLFTGISYEQYF. The CDR3 nucleotides read TGTGCCAGCAGCTTGTTTACAGGTATCTCCTACGAGCAGTACTTC.

This clonotype was detected many times. V gene TRBV11-2 combines with J gene TRBJ2-3; 7 bases are shared with TRBD1. Germline CDR1 is SGHAT and CDR2 is FQNNGV. The CDR3 runs 15 residues. The ends lost 1 base at V and 0 bases at J; junction bases unmatched: 1. As DNA, the CDR3 is TGTGCCAGCAGCTTAGGGGGACAGAGCACAGATACGCAGTATTTT. It yields the protein CASSLGGQSTDTQYF.

In its sample, this clonotype was seen many times. CDR3 amino acids: CASSREVKNIQYF. In nucleotides, the CDR3 is TGTGCCAGCAGTCGGGAAGTAAAGAACATTCAGTACTTC. The chain joins TRBV11-2 to TRBJ2-4, with D possibly TRBD2 on 5 matching bases. There are 13 residues in the CDR3. V shed 6 bases and J shed 7 bases, with 13 bases lying between them. Germline lookup yields CDR1 SGHAT and CDR2 FQNNGV.

At least ten counts were recorded for this clonotype. V is TRBV4-3 and J is TRBJ1-6, with D unclear. Trimming stripped 1 base from V and 9 bases from J, with 13 bases between. The V gene's germline CDR1 is LGHNA and CDR2 YSLEER. The CDR3 runs to 15 residues. CDR3 residues: CASSQGVGGISPLHF. CDR3 DNA: TGCGCCAGCAGCCAAGGAGTCGGCGGGATTTCACCCCTCCACTTT.

This clonotype occurred many times. This chain joins TRBV12-3 or TRBV12-4 and TRBJ1-1; 7 positions match TRBD1. This CDR3 spans 13 amino acids. V dropped 3 bases and J dropped 3; count of bases not matched to a gene: 1. The CDR3 region is CASSFQGDTEAFF. CDR3 bases: TGTGCCAGCAGTTTTCAGGGGGACACTGAAGCTTTCTTT.

Ten or more counts support this clonotype. The CDR3 DNA reads as TGTGCCTGGACTCGGCCTCCAGAGGGAAACACCATATATTTT. It specifies CAWTRPPEGNTIYF. J is TRBJ1-3 and V is TRBV30, with D unclear. The CDR3 consists of 14 residues. The germline gives CDR1 GTSNPN, CDR2 SVGIG (reference sequence). The V and J ends lost 4 bases and 4 bases respectively, with 14 bases between them.

This clonotype was seen repeatedly, ten times or more. Here the CDR3 reads CASSSRSTNTEAFF. CDR3 nucleotides: TGTGCCAGTAGCTCCCGGAGCACGAACACTGAAGCTTTCTTT. This chain links TRBV19 with TRBJ1-1; D not certain. CDR3 length: 14 residues. Germline V gene lookup returns CDR1 LNHDA and CDR2 SQIVND (reference sequence). V was clipped by 6 bases and J by 1 base, with 12 bases between them.

The V call is TRBV7-2, the J call TRBJ2-2, with D possibly matching TRBD1 (6 bases). Germline V lookup: CDR1 SGHTA, CDR2 FQGNSA. Deletions cut 2 bases from V and 11 bases from J, with 15 bases between. The CDR3 extends over 14 amino acids. CDR3 amino acids: CASSLFQGFGELFF. In DNA form, the CDR3 reads TGTGCCAGCAGCTTATTTCAGGGGTTCGGCGAGCTGTTTTTT.

This clonotype was picked up many times. The V gene is TRBV5-4, the J gene TRBJ2-7, with 13 bases that match TRBD2. This CDR3 has 14 amino acids. Unmatched junction bases numbered 6, after V lost 4 bases and J lost 8 bases. Germline-derived CDR1 and CDR2 are SGHNT and YYREEE (reference sequence). The CDR3 is CASSGGTSGEKQYF. The CDR3, as DNA: TGTGCCAGCAGCGGCGGGACTAGCGGGGAGAAGCAGTACTTC. Drawing the rest from reference TRBV5-4 and TRBJ2-7, the complete variable domain is ETGVTQSPTHLIKTRGQQVTLRCSSQSGHNTVSWYQQALGQGPQFIFQYYREEENGRGNFPPRFSGLQFPNYSSELNVNALELDDSALYLCASSGGTSGEKQYFGPGTRLTVT.

This clonotype was detected only a few times. The chain combines TRBV5-1 with TRBJ2-1; 7 nucleotides agree with TRBD2. The CDR3 extends over 13 amino acids. Germline CDR1 and CDR2: SGHRS and YFSETQ. With V trimmed by 4 bases and J by 6 bases, 4 bases remained unmatched. CDR3 residues: CASSPGTTNEQFF. DNA for the CDR3: TGCGCCAGCAGCCCCGGGACTACCAATGAGCAGTTCTTC.

This clonotype appeared a single time. A far more abundant clone sits one base away, making this likely a read error. V is TRBV6-5 and J is TRBJ2-5; D gene unclear. The V gene lost 2 bases and the J gene lost 5 bases, with 9 bases spanning the gap. The CDR3 extends over 13 amino acids. Germline loops: CDR1 MNHEY, CDR2 SVGAGI. CDR3 DNA: TGTGCCAGCAGTTACGTGAAGCAGGAGACCCAGTACTTC. Its protein product is CASSYVKQETQYF.

This clonotype appeared a single time. The CDR3 ends on some other residue instead of the conserved phenylalanine or tryptophan, so this is likely a read error. The genes are TRBV6-2 or TRBV6-3 and TRBJ1-2; no clear D gene. CDR1 and CDR2 from the germline V gene are MNHEY and SVGEGT. V was cut by 5 bases and J by 7 bases, with 23 bases left in between. The CDR3 is 16 residues long. CDR3 amino acids: CASSPTRLFDSGGYTS. The CDR3 nucleotides read TGTGCCAGCAGTCCCACCAGGTTGTTTGATAGCGGTGGCTACACCTCC.

This clonotype was seen repeatedly, ten times or more. This chain uses TRBV19 with TRBJ1-5; D is unresolved. V was cut by 3 bases and J by 9 bases, with 18 bases left in between. The CDR3 loop spans 15 amino acids. In germline, CDR1 is LNHDA, CDR2 SQIVND (reference sequence). In DNA, the CDR3 is TGTGCCAGTAGTATCAAAAGAGGAGGAGCGACGCCCCAGCATTTT. Translating gives CASSIKRGGATPQHF.

This clonotype came up many times. This chain connects TRBV7-9 to TRBJ2-7; D remains ambiguous. With 1 base removed from V and 7 bases from J, the gap between germline ends came to 17 bases. CDR3 size: 15 residues. CDR1 is SEHNR and CDR2 is FQNEAQ in the germline V gene (reference sequence). This CDR3 reads CASSLGNNKGGEQYF. The DNA for the CDR3 is TGTGCCAGCAGCTTAGGAAATAATAAGGGTGGGGAGCAGTACTTC. The whole variable domain, remainder taken from reference TRBV7-9 and TRBJ2-7, is DTGVSQNPRHKITKRGQNVTFRCDPISEHNRLYWYRQTLGQGPEFLTYFQNEAQLEKSRLLSDRFSAERPKGSFSTLEIQRTEQGDSAMYLCASSLGNNKGGEQYFGPGTRLTVT.

The table lists this clonotype with many counts. This sequence joins TRBV5-6 and TRBJ2-3; 10 bases are shared with TRBD2. The germline V gene encodes CDR1 SGHDT and CDR2 YYEEEE. This CDR3 comprises 15 residues. V lost 0 bases and J lost 7; bases outside the gene matches: 5. As DNA, the CDR3 is TGTGCCAGCAGCTTGGCCAGCGGGGGGGTTAATACGCAGTATTTT. It translates to CASSLASGGVNTQYF. Based on the CDR3 plus reference TRBV5-6 and TRBJ2-3, the full variable domain is DAGVTQSPTHLIKTRGQQVTLRCSPKSGHDTVSWYQQALGQGPQFIFQYYEEEERQRGNFPDRFSGHQFPNYSSELNVNALLLGDSALYLCASSLASGGVNTQYFGPGTRLTVL.

Comment on this clonotype: With a far larger clone one base away, a read error is the likely cause. CDR3 residues: CASSDSQSQGGSTNYGYTF. CDR3 nucleotides: TGTGCCAGCAGTGACTCACAAAGTCAGGGAGGGTCTACTAACTATGGCTACACCTTC. This chain connects TRBV6-2 or TRBV6-3 to TRBJ1-2, with D perhaps matching TRBD1 (5 bases). From germline, CDR1 is MNHEY and CDR2 SVGEGT. The CDR3 runs to 19 residues.

This clonotype came up many times. This chain uses TRBV2 with TRBJ1-5, with D possibly being TRBD1 (5 bases). V gave up 0 bases and J gave up 7 bases, with 13 bases separating them. The germline V gene encodes CDR1 SNHLY and CDR2 FYNNEI. CDR3 length: 15 residues. The CDR3 DNA is TGTGCCAGCAGTGAAGCGCTTGGGGGAGGGCAGCCCCAGCATTTT. Translating it yields CASSEALGGGQPQHF.

This clonotype was detected ten times or more. This chain uses TRBV7-8 with TRBJ2-3; 7 positions match TRBD2. The ends lost 4 bases at V and 1 base at J; junction bases unmatched: 11. In germline, CDR1 is SGHVS, CDR2 FQNEAQ. The CDR3 runs to 17 residues. This chain's CDR3 is CASSSAWASGGTDTQYF. CDR3 sequence (DNA): TGTGCCAGCAGCTCAGCGTGGGCTAGCGGCGGCACAGATACGCAGTATTTT.

This clonotype was observed at least ten times. The rearrangement uses TRBV19 and TRBJ2-2; 9 bases are shared with TRBD1. The germline CDR1 and CDR2 sequences are LNHDA and SQIVND (reference sequence). V was clipped by 3 bases and J by 0 bases; unmatched bases: 2. This CDR3 contains 16 residues. CDR3 residues: CASSMRTGANTGELFF. CDR3 nucleotides: TGTGCCAGTAGTATGAGGACAGGGGCGAACACCGGGGAGCTGTTTTTT.

In regard to this clonotype: A far larger clone is one nucleotide away, so this likely arose from a read error. Written as DNA, the CDR3 is TGTACCAGCAGCCCCCTAGCGGGGGGGCCGGATACGCAGTATTTT. It translates to CTSSPLAGGPDTQYF. The chain employs TRBV6-9 and TRBJ2-3; 12 nucleotides agree with TRBD2. The CDR3 sequence is 15 residues long. Germline CDR1 is MNHGY and CDR2 is SVAAGI.

The gene calls are TRBV7-9 and TRBJ1-6; no reliable D call. Deletions cut 1 base from V and 7 bases from J, with 14 bases between. The V gene's germline CDR1 is SEHNR and CDR2 FQNEAQ (reference sequence). The CDR3 is made up of 16 amino acids. The CDR3 DNA is TGTGCCAGCAGCTTAGGGTACCGACATGGAAATTCACCCCTCCACTTT. Translated: CASSLGYRHGNSPLHF.

This clonotype was observed many times. The chain employs TRBV19 and TRBJ2-2; 8 nucleotides line up with TRBD1. The CDR3 extends over 17 amino acids. V shed 9 bases, J shed 1 base, and the junction held 13 bases outside the gene matches. The germline V gene encodes CDR1 LNHDA and CDR2 SQIVND (reference sequence). CDR3 region: CARPLTPGQGNTGELFF. CDR3 in DNA: TGTGCCAGGCCCCTCACCCCTGGACAGGGGAACACCGGGGAGCTGTTTTTT.

With respect to this clonotype: A much larger clone sits a single nucleotide away, making a read error possible. The chain combines TRBV5-4 with TRBJ2-7; weak D call: TRBD1 (6 bases). Germline CDR1 SGHNT, CDR2 YYREEE (reference sequence). CDR3 size: 17 residues. Trimming cost V 4 bases and J 1 base, with 21 bases left between them. The CDR3 coding sequence is TGTGCCAGCAGCCCAAGGACAGTTTCTATTGCATCCTACGAGCAGTACTTC. Translating it yields CASSPRTVSIASYEQYF.

A word on this clonotype: This likely came from a read error, as a far larger clone is one base away. The rearrangement uses TRBV6-4 and TRBJ1-5; possible D gene TRBD1, 6 bases. The germline V and J ends were trimmed by 6 bases and 5 bases, with 17 bases remaining between them. CDR1 is MRHNA, CDR2 SNTAGT, per germline. The CDR3 runs to 15 residues. The CDR3 DNA reads as TGTGCCAGCAGCCTCAGGGGAGTGGGCGATCAGCCCCAGCATTTT. It yields the protein CASSLRGVGDQPQHF.

The table lists this clonotype with many counts. One base away lies a much larger clone, so this may be a sequencing read error. This sequence joins TRBV7-2 and TRBJ2-2; D remains ambiguous. This CDR3 has 16 residues. Trimming took off 5 bases at V and 6 bases at J, with 19 bases between the two ends. Germline V lookup: CDR1 SGHTA, CDR2 FQGNSA. CDR3 residues: CASSPRLGLNAGELFF. CDR3 nucleotides: TGTGCCAGCAGCCCTAGACTGGGTCTAAACGCCGGGGAGCTGTTTTTT.

This clonotype was seen repeatedly, ten times or more. This rearrangement joins TRBV12-3 or TRBV12-4 to TRBJ1-2, with 8 bases fitting TRBD1. Trimming took 7 bases from V and 2 from J; bases not matched to a gene: 9. This CDR3 is built from 15 residues. Written as DNA, the CDR3 is TGTGCCAGCACAATTGACAGGGGAGTCAACTATGGCTACACCTTC. It translates to CASTIDRGVNYGYTF.